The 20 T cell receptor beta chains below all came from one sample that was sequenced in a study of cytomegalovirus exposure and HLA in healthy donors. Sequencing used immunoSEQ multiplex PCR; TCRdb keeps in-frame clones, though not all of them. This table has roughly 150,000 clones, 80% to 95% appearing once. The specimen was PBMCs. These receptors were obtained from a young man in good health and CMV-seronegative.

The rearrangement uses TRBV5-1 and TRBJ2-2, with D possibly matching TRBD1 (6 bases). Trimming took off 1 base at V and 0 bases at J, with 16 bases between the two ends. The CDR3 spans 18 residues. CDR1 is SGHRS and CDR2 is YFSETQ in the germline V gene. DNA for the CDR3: TGCGCCAGCAGCTTGAGGGGACACTCCCTCGCGAACACCGGGGAGCTGTTTTTT. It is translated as CASSLRGHSLANTGELFF.

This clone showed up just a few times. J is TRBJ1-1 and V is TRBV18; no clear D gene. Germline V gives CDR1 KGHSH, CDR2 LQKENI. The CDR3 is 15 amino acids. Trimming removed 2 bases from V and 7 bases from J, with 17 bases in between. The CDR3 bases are TGTGCCAGCTCACCAAGCTCCGGACTAACTAGTGAAGCTTTCTTT. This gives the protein CASSPSSGLTSEAFF.

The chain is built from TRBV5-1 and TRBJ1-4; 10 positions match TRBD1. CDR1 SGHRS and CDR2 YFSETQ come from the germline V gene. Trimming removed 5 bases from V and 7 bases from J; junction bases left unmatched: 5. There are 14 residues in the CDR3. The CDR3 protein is CASSWDRGGEKLFF. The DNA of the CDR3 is TGCGCCAGCAGTTGGGACAGGGGAGGTGAAAAACTGTTTTTT.

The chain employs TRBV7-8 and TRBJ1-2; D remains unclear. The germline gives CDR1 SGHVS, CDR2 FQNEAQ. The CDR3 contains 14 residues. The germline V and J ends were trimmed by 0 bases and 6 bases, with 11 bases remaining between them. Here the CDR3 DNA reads TGTGCCAGCAGCTTAGCTGGGCCCACACATGGCTACACCTTC. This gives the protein CASSLAGPTHGYTF.

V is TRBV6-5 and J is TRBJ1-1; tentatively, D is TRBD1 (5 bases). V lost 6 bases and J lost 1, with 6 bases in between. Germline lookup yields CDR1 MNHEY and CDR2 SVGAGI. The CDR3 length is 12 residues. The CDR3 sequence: CASRTGNTEAFF. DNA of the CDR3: TGTGCCAGCAGAACAGGGAACACTGAAGCTTTCTTT.

CDR3: CASSEGLSPLHF. The CDR3 DNA is TGTGCCAGTAGTGAGGGCTTATCACCCCTCCACTTT. The chain joins TRBV19 to TRBJ1-6; D is unresolved. The CDR3 is 12 residues long. The germline V gene has CDR1 LNHDA and CDR2 SQIVND (reference sequence). V was cut by 5 bases and J by 10 bases, with 9 bases left in between.

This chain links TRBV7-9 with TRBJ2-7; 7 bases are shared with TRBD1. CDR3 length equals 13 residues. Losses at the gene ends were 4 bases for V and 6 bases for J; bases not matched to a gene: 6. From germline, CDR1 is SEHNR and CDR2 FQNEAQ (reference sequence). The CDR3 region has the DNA TGTGCCAGCAGCTCGACAGGGTCCCGCGAGCAGTACTTC. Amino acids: CASSSTGSREQYF.

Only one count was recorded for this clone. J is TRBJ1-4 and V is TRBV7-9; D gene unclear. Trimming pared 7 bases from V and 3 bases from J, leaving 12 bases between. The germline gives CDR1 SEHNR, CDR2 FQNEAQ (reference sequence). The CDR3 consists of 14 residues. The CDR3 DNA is TGTGCCAGCACCCCCAACGAGGCTAATGAAAAACTGTTTTTT. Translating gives CASTPNEANEKLFF.

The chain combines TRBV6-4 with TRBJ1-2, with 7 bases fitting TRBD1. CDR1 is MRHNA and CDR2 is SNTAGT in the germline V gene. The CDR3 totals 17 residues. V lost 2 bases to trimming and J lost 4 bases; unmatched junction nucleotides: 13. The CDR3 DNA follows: TGTGCCAGCAGTGACCGCCTTAACAGGGGCAACTTCTATGGCTACACCTTC. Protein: CASSDRLNRGNFYGYTF.

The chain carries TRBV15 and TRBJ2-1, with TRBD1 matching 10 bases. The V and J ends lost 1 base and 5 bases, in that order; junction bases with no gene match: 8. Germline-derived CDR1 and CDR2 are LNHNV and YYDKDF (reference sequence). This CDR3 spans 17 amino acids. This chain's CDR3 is CATSRVVGTGENNEQFF. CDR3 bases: TGTGCCACCAGCAGAGTTGTGGGGACAGGGGAGAACAATGAGCAGTTCTTC.

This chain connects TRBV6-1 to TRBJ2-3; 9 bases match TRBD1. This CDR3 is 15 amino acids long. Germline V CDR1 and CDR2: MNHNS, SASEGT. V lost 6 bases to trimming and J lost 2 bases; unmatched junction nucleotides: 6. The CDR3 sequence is CASRVTGGNTDTQYF. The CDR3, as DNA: TGTGCCAGCAGGGTAACAGGGGGCAACACAGATACGCAGTATTTT.

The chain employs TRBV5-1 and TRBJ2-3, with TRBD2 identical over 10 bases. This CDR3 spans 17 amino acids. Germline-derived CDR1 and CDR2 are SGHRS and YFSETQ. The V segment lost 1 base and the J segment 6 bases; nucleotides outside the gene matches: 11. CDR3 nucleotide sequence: TGCGCCAGCAGCTTGCTGGAGCAGCGGGGGGGCGGGGATACGCAGTATTTT. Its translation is CASSLLEQRGGGDTQYF.

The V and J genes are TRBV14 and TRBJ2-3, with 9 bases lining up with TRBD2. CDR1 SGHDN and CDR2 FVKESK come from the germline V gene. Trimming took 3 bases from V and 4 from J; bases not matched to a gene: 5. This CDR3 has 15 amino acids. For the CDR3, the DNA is TGTGCCAGCAGCCATGGCGGGGGGGTGCCAGATACGCAGTATTTT. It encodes CASSHGGGVPDTQYF.

The CDR3 sequence: CASSVMSEGTDTQYF. The CDR3 DNA is TGTGCCAGCAGCGTAATGAGCGAAGGCACAGATACGCAGTATTTT. This sequence joins TRBV9 and TRBJ2-3; D is unclear. The V and J ends lost 1 base and 1 base respectively, with 10 bases between them. This CDR3 comprises 15 residues. Germline CDR1 SGDLS, CDR2 YYNGEE. The entire variable domain, with the rest obtained from reference TRBV9 and TRBJ2-3, is as follows: DSGVTQTPKHLITATGQRVTLRCSPRSGDLSVYWYQQSLDQGLQFLIQYYNGEERAKGNILERFSAQQFPDLHSELNLSSLELGDSALYFCASSVMSEGTDTQYFGPGTRLTVL.

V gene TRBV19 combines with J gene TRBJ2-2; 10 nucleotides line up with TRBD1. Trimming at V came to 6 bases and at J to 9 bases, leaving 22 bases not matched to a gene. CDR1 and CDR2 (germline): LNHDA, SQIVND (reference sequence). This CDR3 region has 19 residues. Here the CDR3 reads CASSNTFTWGTGDLRELFF. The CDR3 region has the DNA TGTGCCAGTAGCAACACCTTCACATGGGGGACAGGGGATCTCCGGGAGCTGTTTTTT.

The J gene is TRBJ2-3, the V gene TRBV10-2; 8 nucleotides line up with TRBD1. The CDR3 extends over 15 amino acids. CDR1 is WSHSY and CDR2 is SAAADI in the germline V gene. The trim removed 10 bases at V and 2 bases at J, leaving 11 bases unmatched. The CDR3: CATADGQGFTDTQYF. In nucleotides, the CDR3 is TGCGCCACCGCGGATGGACAGGGCTTCACAGATACGCAGTATTTT.

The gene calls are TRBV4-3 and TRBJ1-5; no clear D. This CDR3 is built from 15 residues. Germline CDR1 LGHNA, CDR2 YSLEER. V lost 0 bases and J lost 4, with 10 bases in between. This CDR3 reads CASSQERWSNQPQHF. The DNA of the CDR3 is TGCGCCAGCAGCCAAGAAAGGTGGAGTAATCAGCCCCAGCATTTT.

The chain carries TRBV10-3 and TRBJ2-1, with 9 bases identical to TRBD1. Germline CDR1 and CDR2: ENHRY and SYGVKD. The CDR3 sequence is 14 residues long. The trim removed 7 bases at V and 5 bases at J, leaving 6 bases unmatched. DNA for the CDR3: TGTGCCATCAAGGGACAGGGAAGAGACAATGAGCAGTTCTTC. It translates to CAIKGQGRDNEQFF.

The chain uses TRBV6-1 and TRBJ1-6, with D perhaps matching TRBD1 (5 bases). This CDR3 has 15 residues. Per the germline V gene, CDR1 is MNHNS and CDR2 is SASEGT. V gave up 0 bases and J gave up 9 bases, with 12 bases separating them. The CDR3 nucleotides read TGTGCCAGCAGTGAAGCGCTTCGGGGGGTTTCACCCCTCCACTTT. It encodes CASSEALRGVSPLHF.

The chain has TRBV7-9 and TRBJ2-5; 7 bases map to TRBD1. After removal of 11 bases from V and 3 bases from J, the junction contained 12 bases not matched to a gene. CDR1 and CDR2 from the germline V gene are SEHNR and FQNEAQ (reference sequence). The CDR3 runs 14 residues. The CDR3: CAEAPGQSKETQYF. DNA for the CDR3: TGTGCCGAGGCTCCGGGACAGTCAAAAGAGACCCAGTACTTC.